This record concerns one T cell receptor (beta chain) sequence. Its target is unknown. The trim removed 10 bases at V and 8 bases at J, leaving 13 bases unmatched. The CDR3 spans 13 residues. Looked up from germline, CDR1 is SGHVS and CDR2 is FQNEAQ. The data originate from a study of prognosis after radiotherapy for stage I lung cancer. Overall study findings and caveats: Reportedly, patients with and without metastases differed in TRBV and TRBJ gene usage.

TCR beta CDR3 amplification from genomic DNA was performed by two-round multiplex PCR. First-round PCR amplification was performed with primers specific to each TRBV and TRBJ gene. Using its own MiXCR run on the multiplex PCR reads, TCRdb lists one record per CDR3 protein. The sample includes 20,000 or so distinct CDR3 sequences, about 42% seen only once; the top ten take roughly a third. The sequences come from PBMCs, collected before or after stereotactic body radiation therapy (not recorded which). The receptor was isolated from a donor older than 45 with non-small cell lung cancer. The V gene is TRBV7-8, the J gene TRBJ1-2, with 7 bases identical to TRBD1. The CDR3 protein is CATRRQGGRGYTF. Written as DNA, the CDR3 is TGTGCCACCCGGAGACAGGGCGGGAGAGGCTACACCTTC.